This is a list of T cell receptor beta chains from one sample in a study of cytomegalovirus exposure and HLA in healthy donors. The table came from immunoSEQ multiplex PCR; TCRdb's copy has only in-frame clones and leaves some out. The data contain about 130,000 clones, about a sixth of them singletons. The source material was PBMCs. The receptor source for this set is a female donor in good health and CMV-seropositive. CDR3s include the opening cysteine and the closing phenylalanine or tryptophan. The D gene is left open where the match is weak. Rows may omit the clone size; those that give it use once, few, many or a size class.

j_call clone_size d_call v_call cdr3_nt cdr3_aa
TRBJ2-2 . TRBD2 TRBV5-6 TGTGCCAGCAGTTCAGATACGACTAGCGGATCCACCGGGGAGCTGTTTTTT CASSSDTTSGSTGELFF
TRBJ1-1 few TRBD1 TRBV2 TGTGCCCCCCTCCGGGACAGAGTCGCTGAAGCTTTCTTT CAPLRDRVAEAFF
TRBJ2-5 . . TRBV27 TGTGCCAGCAGTCCCCCGGACAGCCAGTACCAAGAGACCCAGTACTTC CASSPPDSQYQETQYF
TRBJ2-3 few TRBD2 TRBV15 TGTGCCACCGCGTTAGCGGGGCGGCAGCATACGCAGTATTTT CATALAGRQHTQYF
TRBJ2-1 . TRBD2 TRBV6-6 TGTGCCAGCAGTCCGGGACTAGCAAAGGGGGAGCAGTTCTTC CASSPGLAKGEQFF
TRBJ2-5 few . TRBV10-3 TGTGCCACCCTGAGGGGTAGGGGGCAAGAGACCCAGTACTTC CATLRGRGQETQYF
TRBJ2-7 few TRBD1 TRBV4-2 TGTGCCAGCAGCCAAAATGACAGGGGATATACCCTCGAGCAGTACTTC CASSQNDRGYTLEQYF
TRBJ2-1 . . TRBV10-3 TGTGCCACCGGGGTAAGCAACAATGAGCAGTTCTTC CATGVSNNEQFF
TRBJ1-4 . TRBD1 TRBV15 TGTGCCACCAGCAGAGTACAGGGGATTAATGAAAAACTGTTTTTT CATSRVQGINEKLFF
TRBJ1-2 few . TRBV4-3 TGCGCCAGCAGCCAAGTCGGGGATAACTATGGCTACACCTTC CASSQVGDNYGYTF
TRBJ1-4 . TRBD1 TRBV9 TGTGCCAGCAGCCCCGGGACAGGGTTTGGTGAAAAACTGTTTTTT CASSPGTGFGEKLFF
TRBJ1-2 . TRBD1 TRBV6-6 TGTGCCAGCAGTTACTCGGGACAGGGAGACGGCTACACCTTC CASSYSGQGDGYTF
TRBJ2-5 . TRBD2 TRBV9 TGTGCCAGCAGCACGGGACTACAAGAGACCCAGTACTTC CASSTGLQETQYF
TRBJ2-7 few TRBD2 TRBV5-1 TGCGCCAGCAGCTTGGGGCGGGAGAGTCCCTACGAGCAGTACTTC CASSLGRESPYEQYF
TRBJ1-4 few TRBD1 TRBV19 TGTGCCAGTAGTGACAGGGGCGAGAATGAAAAACTGTTTTTT CASSDRGENEKLFF
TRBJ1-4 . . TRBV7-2 TGTGCCAGCAGCTTACCGAGCCCGTATGAAAAACTGTTTTTT CASSLPSPYEKLFF
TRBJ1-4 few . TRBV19 TGTGCCAGTAGTATAGGTGGCGGGAAGGAGGATGAAAAACTGTTTTTT CASSIGGGKEDEKLFF
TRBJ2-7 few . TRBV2 TGTGCCAGCAGTGTAGCCCTAGGTTACGAGCAGTACTTC CASSVALGYEQYF
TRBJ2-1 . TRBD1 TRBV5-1 TGCGCCAGCAGCTTGGGGACAGGGGTAGGCAATGAGCAGTTCTTC CASSLGTGVGNEQFF
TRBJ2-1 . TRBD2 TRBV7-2 TGTGCCAGCAGCTTAACTAGCGGGAGGGGGAATGAGCAGTTCTTC CASSLTSGRGNEQFF
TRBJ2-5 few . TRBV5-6 TGTGCCAGCAGCTTCGACAGTCAAGAGACCCAGTACTTC CASSFDSQETQYF
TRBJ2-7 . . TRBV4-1 TGCGCCAGCAGCCAAGTGTTGTCAGGGGTGTACGAGCAGTACTTC CASSQVLSGVYEQYF
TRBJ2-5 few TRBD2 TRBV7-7 TGTGCCAGCAGCTACCCGGGGGGTACCCAGTACTTC CASSYPGGTQYF
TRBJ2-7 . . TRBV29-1 TGCAGCGTTGAGCGGGTCAGGGGACCCCCCTACGAGCAGTACTTC CSVERVRGPPYEQYF
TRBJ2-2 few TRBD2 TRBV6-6 TGTGCCAGCAGTTACGACGGGAGGGGGGAGCTGTTTTTT CASSYDGRGELFF
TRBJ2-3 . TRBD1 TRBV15 TGTGCCACCAGCAGAGATTCGACAGGGTGGTCAGATACGCAGTATTTT CATSRDSTGWSDTQYF
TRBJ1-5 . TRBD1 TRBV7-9 TGTGCCAGCAGCACAGGGACAGCAAATCAGCCCCAGCATTTT CASSTGTANQPQHF
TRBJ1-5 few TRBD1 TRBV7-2 TGTGCCAGCAGCCGCTTACAGGGGAACTATCAGCCCCAGCATTTT CASSRLQGNYQPQHF
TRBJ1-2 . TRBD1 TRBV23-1 TGCGCCAGCAGTCAACCGATCGACAGGGGGCAAAGTAAGCGTGGCTACACCTTC CASSQPIDRGQSKRGYTF
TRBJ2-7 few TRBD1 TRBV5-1 TGCGCCAGCAACCCGGGGACAGCCCAAGCCTACGAGCAGTACTTC CASNPGTAQAYEQYF
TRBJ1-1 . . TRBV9 TGTGCCAGCAGCGGCGGGGACTTATTGAACACTGAAGCTTTCTTT CASSGGDLLNTEAFF
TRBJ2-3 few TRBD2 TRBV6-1 TGTGCCAGCAGGGCGGGGGGGCGCACAGATACGCAGTATTTT CASRAGGRTDTQYF
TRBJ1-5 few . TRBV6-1 TGTGCCAGCAGTGCTTTTAGCAATCAGCCCCAGCATTTT CASSAFSNQPQHF